The 19 T cell receptor beta chains below come from one sample, sequenced in a study of a mutant IDH1 vaccine in newly diagnosed glioma. These receptors' targets are unknown. Specified time point: week 5, during vaccination. The vaccine gave 300 ug of a 20-mer mutant IDH1 peptide subcutaneously per dose. Profiled with immunoSEQ multiplex PCR; TCRdb holds only in-frame clones, not every one. This table has 30,000 to 45,000 clones, approximately 90% appearing once. The starting material was PBMCs, obtained from a glioma patient whose treatment included an IDH1 peptide vaccine. The source is a man aged 50-59 years with glioma.

The genes are TRBV6-4 and TRBJ2-2, with 8 bases matching TRBD2. The CDR3 extends over 14 amino acids. V was clipped by 5 bases and J by 5 bases; unmatched bases: 4. Germline V CDR1 and CDR2: MRHNA, SNTAGT. CDR3 DNA: TGTGCCAGCAGTTCGGGAGGGCGAACCGGGGAGCTGTTTTTT. Translating gives CASSSGGRTGELFF.

The J gene is TRBJ2-2, the V gene TRBV30, with TRBD1 identical over 7 bases. V was pared by 8 bases and J by 3 bases, with 12 bases of the junction left unmatched. This CDR3 is built from 15 residues. Looked up from germline, CDR1 is GTSNPN and CDR2 is SVGIG (reference sequence). In DNA form, the CDR3 reads TGTGCCCGAGACCCGGGACAGTTGGACACCGGGGAGCTGTTTTTT. Its translation: CARDPGQLDTGELFF.

The gene calls are TRBV5-6 and TRBJ1-4; possibly TRBD1 for D (5 bases). The CDR3 totals 14 residues. With 4 bases removed from V and 5 bases from J, the gap between germline ends came to 12 bases. From germline, CDR1 is SGHDT and CDR2 YYEEEE. CDR3 DNA sequence: TGTGCCAGCAGCGTTATCCGGGGGAATGAAAAACTGTTTTTT. Translation gives CASSVIRGNEKLFF.

The rearrangement uses TRBV29-1 and TRBJ1-2; 8 nucleotides line up with TRBD1. Germline values: CDR1 SQVTM, CDR2 ANQGSEA. V trimming: 6 bases; J trimming: 3 bases; junction bases outside the gene matches: 9. This CDR3 region has 14 residues. CDR3 DNA: TGCAGCGTGCCGACAGGGGAGTTGTACTATGGCTACACCTTC. Amino acids: CSVPTGELYYGYTF.

This clone was detected only once. The genes are TRBV19 and TRBJ1-3; 8 bases agree with TRBD1. There are 15 residues in the CDR3. V lost 6 bases and J lost 0; bases outside the gene matches: 4. Germline V gene sequence: CDR1 LNHDA, CDR2 SQIVND (reference sequence). DNA for the CDR3: TGTGCCAGTAGGCCGACAGGGGCCTCTGGAAACACCATATATTTT. Protein product: CASRPTGASGNTIYF.

This clone has just one count. The chain recombines TRBV2 with TRBJ1-1; D unresolved. Germline V gives CDR1 SNHLY, CDR2 FYNNEI. CDR3 length: 15 amino acids. Trimming took 2 bases from V and 0 from J, leaving 10 bases between them. CDR3 DNA sequence: TGTGCCAGCAGTGAACTGGTTTACATGAACACTGAAGCTTTCTTT. The encoded protein is CASSELVYMNTEAFF.

The V gene is TRBV2, the J gene TRBJ2-4; no definite D call. This CDR3 spans 13 amino acids. The V gene's germline CDR1 is SNHLY and CDR2 FYNNEI. The V end was cut by 5 bases, the J end by 0 bases, with 5 bases between. CDR3 DNA: TGTGCCAGCAGTTATATAGCCAAAAACATTCAGTACTTC. Residues: CASSYIAKNIQYF.

The rearrangement joins TRBV7-2 to TRBJ2-7; possibly TRBD2 for D (5 bases). The V gene lost 5 bases and the J gene lost 5 bases, with 16 bases spanning the gap. From germline, CDR1 is SGHTA and CDR2 FQGNSA. The CDR3 is 14 amino acids. DNA for the CDR3: TGTGCCAGCAGCCCTGACGGCACTAGGGACGAGCAGTACTTC. Encoded protein: CASSPDGTRDEQYF.

V gene TRBV6-1 combines with J gene TRBJ1-1; 9 bases map to TRBD1. The CDR3 is 13 residues long. Germline CDR1 is MNHNS and CDR2 is SASEGT. The junction had 9 bases not matched to a gene; V was cut back by 5 bases and J by 11 bases. Written as DNA, the CDR3 is TGTGCCAGCAGTCCCCGGGACAGGGCGGGGGCTTTCTTT. Translation: CASSPRDRAGAFF.

The V call is TRBV2, the J call TRBJ2-3; no definite D call. With 7 bases removed from V and 0 bases from J, the gap between germline ends came to 11 bases. The CDR3 is made up of 14 amino acids. Per germline, CDR1 SNHLY and CDR2 FYNNEI. In DNA form, the CDR3 reads TGTGCCAGCATGGTCAGCTATAGCACAGATACGCAGTATTTT. This translates into CASMVSYSTDTQYF.

The chain employs TRBV11-2 and TRBJ2-7, with 15 bases lining up with TRBD2. CDR3 length: 15 amino acids. With 2 bases clipped from V and 7 bases from J, the junction kept 3 bases outside the gene matches. Germline V lookup: CDR1 SGHAT, CDR2 FQNNGV. The CDR3: CASSLRTSGRGEQYF. In nucleotides, the CDR3 is TGTGCCAGCAGCTTAAGGACTAGCGGGAGGGGTGAGCAGTACTTC.

J is TRBJ2-1 and V is TRBV5-1; perhaps TRBD1 as D (6 bases). V was clipped by 0 bases and J by 2 bases, with 12 bases between them. The CDR3 is made up of 16 amino acids. Germline CDR1 is SGHRS and CDR2 is YFSETQ. The CDR3 DNA reads as TGCGCCAGCAGCTTGGCCTCAGGGGCTACCTACAATGAGCAGTTCTTC. Translation: CASSLASGATYNEQFF.

The chain is built from TRBV7-9 and TRBJ2-3; TRBD2 matches at 9 bases. The V gene's germline CDR1 is SEHNR and CDR2 FQNEAQ (reference sequence). The trim removed 1 base at V and 6 bases at J, leaving 17 bases unmatched. CDR3 length equals 19 residues. For the CDR3, the DNA is TGTGCCAGCAGCTTAGTCGGTAGCGGGAGCCCCAGGCGTTTTGATACGCAGTATTTT. It yields the protein CASSLVGSGSPRRFDTQYF. Using reference TRBV7-9 and TRBJ2-3 for the parts outside the CDR3, the full variable domain is DTGVSQNPRHKITKRGQNVTFRCDPISEHNRLYWYRQTLGQGPEFLTYFQNEAQLEKSRLLSDRFSAERPKGSFSTLEIQRTEQGDSAMYLCASSLVGSGSPRRFDTQYFGPGTRLTVL.

This clone was detected a few times. In nucleotides, the CDR3 is TGCAGCGTTGACCCCTACCCGGGCGGCGATGGCTACACCTTC. It encodes CSVDPYPGGDGYTF. The chain is built from TRBV29-1 and TRBJ1-2; no clear D. Germline-derived CDR1 and CDR2 are SQVTM and ANQGSEA. The CDR3 runs to 14 residues. The ends were cut back, 3 bases at V and 6 bases at J, with 17 bases in the middle.

The V call is TRBV28, the J call TRBJ1-2; D is uncertain. V dropped 6 bases and J dropped 6 bases, with 14 bases sitting between them. This CDR3 comprises 13 residues. Germline CDR1 MDHEN, CDR2 SYDVKM. CDR3 sequence reads: CASRDGGSHGYTF. CDR3 bases: TGTGCCAGCAGGGACGGTGGGAGTCATGGCTACACCTTC.

J is TRBJ2-7 and V is TRBV5-6; D remains unclear. This CDR3 is 14 amino acids long. V gave up 3 bases and J gave up 1 base, with 11 bases separating them. Per germline, CDR1 SGHDT and CDR2 YYEEEE. CDR3 protein: CASSSDPTSYEQYF. The CDR3 DNA is TGTGCCAGCAGCTCCGACCCAACTTCCTACGAGCAGTACTTC. The full variable domain, in which reference TRBV5-6 and TRBJ2-7 provide the parts outside the CDR3, is DAGVTQSPTHLIKTRGQQVTLRCSPKSGHDTVSWYQQALGQGPQFIFQYYEEEERQRGNFPDRFSGHQFPNYSSELNVNALLLGDSALYLCASSSDPTSYEQYFGPGTRLTVT.

This rearrangement joins TRBV2 to TRBJ1-2, with 8 nucleotides matching TRBD1. The CDR3 is made up of 16 amino acids. J gave up 6 bases and V 5 bases, and 14 bases lay outside the gene matches. CDR1 is SNHLY, CDR2 FYNNEI, per germline. CDR3 nucleotide sequence: TGTGCCAGCAGTACCTCCCGAACAGGGGGTATACATGGCTACACCTTC. Its translation: CASSTSRTGGIHGYTF. Complete variable domain (other parts from reference TRBV2 and TRBJ1-2): EPEVTQTPSHQVTQMGQEVILRCVPISNHLYFYWYRQILGQKVEFLVSFYNNEISEKSEIFDDQFSVERPDGSNFTLKIRSTKLEDSAMYFCASSTSRTGGIHGYTFGSGTRLTVV.

The chain is built from TRBV6-1 and TRBJ1-3, with a tentative D call TRBD1 (6 bases). The germline V and J ends were trimmed by 6 bases and 4 bases, with 16 bases remaining between them. CDR1 is MNHNS and CDR2 is SASEGT in the germline V gene. This CDR3 has 15 amino acids. CDR3 in DNA: TGTGCCAGCAGCCGTGATCACGGGGGCGGAAACACCATATATTTT. Amino acids: CASSRDHGGGNTIYF.

As DNA, the CDR3 is TGTGCCAGCAGTTACGGCGGGAGCGCAGATACGCAGTATTTT. Protein product: CASSYGGSADTQYF. This chain links TRBV6-6 with TRBJ2-3, with 7 nucleotides matching TRBD2. The CDR3 covers 14 residues. Trimming removed 2 bases from V and 4 bases from J; junction bases left unmatched: 3. Germline-derived CDR1 and CDR2 are MNHNY and SVGAGI (reference sequence).